The 3 T cell receptor beta chains reported below all come from one sample, sequenced in a study of blood T cell repertoires in COVID-19 (dated by TCRdb to about 2020). Library preparation employed the immunoSEQ multiplex PCR assay. TCRdb carries this immuneACCESS record with in-frame sequences only. Its versions omit some clonotypes, under half of them owing to an unresolved V gene in the studies checked, with the rest unexplained. For this sample there are about 500,000 clones; roughly nine tenths appear just once. Of the sample, roughly 0.9% falls within the top ten clones. Specimen: peripheral blood. The receptors originated from a man between 18 and 29 years old with COVID-19, enrolled during active disease.

The chain links TRBV11-2 to TRBJ1-5, with 8 bases identical to TRBD1. Germline values: CDR1 SGHAT, CDR2 FQNNGV. Germline trimming cut 4 bases from V and 9 bases from J; bases unmatched to any gene: 8. The CDR3 totals 14 residues. CDR3 DNA sequence: TGTGCCAGCAGCTCGTTAGGGGGGACAGGGCCCCAGCATTTT. Translating gives CASSSLGGTGPQHF.

J is TRBJ1-5 and V is TRBV4-1; D call uncertain. The CDR3 loop spans 13 amino acids. V was trimmed by 1 base and J by 6 bases, leaving 7 bases between them. The germline CDR1 and CDR2 sequences are MGHRA and YSYEKL. In DNA, the CDR3 is TGCGCCAGCAGCCAAGCAACGGGTCAGCCCCAGCATTTT. Translation gives CASSQATGQPQHF.

As concerns this clone: A read error is likely, as this CDR3 ends without the conserved phenylalanine or tryptophan. It is unclear where the CDR3 begins or ends on the DNA, so no DNA is shown, and the CDR3 is as TCRdb lists it. The genes are TRBV2 and TRBJ1-2; the table calls TRBD1, which could not be checked here. A total of 13 residues make up the CDR3, ends included. Looked up from germline, CDR1 is SNHLY and CDR2 is FYNNEI. CDR3: CASSDSGRDRGFV.